This T cell receptor beta chain is drawn from a study of technical replicates of blood from a few donors. The ends were cut back, 5 bases at V and 0 bases at J, with 9 bases in the middle. The CDR3 totals 14 residues. Germline V gene lookup returns CDR1 MNHEY and CDR2 SVGAGI. Sequencing used immunoSEQ multiplex PCR; TCRdb keeps in-frame clones, though not all of them. The sample contains tens of thousands of clones, about 96% of which appear only once. This TCR was sampled from a human donor in good health. The sample comprised T cells isolated from PBMCs. This chain uses TRBV6-5 with TRBJ2-3; D might be TRBD2 (6 bases). The CDR3 loop is CASSGGFSTDTQYF. Here the CDR3 DNA reads TGTGCCAGCAGTGGAGGGTTCAGCACAGATACGCAGTATTTT.